This T cell receptor (beta chain) is drawn from a study of blood T cell repertoires in COVID-19. Produced via immunoSEQ multiplex PCR; TCRdb's table is partial and in-frame only. The repertoire includes around 290,000 clones, roughly nine tenths of them detected once, and less than 3% sits in the top ten. Clinical history reported by participants formed the basis on which cohorts were assigned. Cohort 3 donors were reported recovered after two negative PCRs, clearance, or symptom resolution. J lost 0 bases, V lost 4 bases, and 13 bases had no gene match. The CDR3 runs to 18 residues. Germline V CDR1 and CDR2: SGHRS, YFSETQ.

The source material was PBMCs or T cells enriched from blood (not recorded which). The TCR comes from a woman aged 18 to 35 who had recovered from COVID-19. This chain uses TRBV5-1 with TRBJ2-3; 8 nucleotides line up with TRBD2. Here the CDR3 DNA reads TGCGCCAGCAGCATCCCGACTAGCGTCAAAACTAGCACAGATACGCAGTATTTT. Protein sequence: CASSIPTSVKTSTDTQYF.